The entry below gives a single T cell receptor beta chain sequence along with its context. The sample originates from a study of blood T cell repertoires in COVID-19. Overall study: Sites across the United States, Italy and Spain contributed samples from acute and convalescent COVID-19. From T cells, B-cell-depleted T cells, or PBMCs came the material, which was cDNA or gDNA.

Original processing notes: Reference gene primer amplification gave estimated nucleated cell counts. The assay was immunoSEQ multiplex PCR, and TCRdb's table has in-frame clones only and misses some. V and J calls and clone size are those listed in that table; D and trimming were worked out from the DNA. The sample lists about 330,000 clones, roughly 90% occurring once. Germline CDR1 KGHDR, CDR2 SFDVKD. This CDR3 region has 17 residues. Trimming cost V 3 bases and J 5 bases; bases outside gene matches: 9. It was during active infection that Seattle patients were enrolled and then longitudinally followed.

The TCR was taken from a man younger than 40 with COVID-19, enrolled during active disease. The chain couples TRBV24-1 to TRBJ2-3; 11 bases are shared with TRBD1. Input material: peripheral blood. The CDR3 sequence is CATSDLGTGGLGDTQYF. As DNA, the CDR3 is TGTGCCACCAGTGATCTTGGGACAGGGGGTTTAGGAGATACGCAGTATTTT.